The sequence of this TCR beta chain was determined in a study of CD8 T cells in ankylosing spondylitis. Study findings and constraints: Made up of eight or nine highly homologous variants, a TCR beta motif appeared characteristic of ankylosing spondylitis blood.

As regards this clonotype: Its target is unknown.

Quantitative 5'-RACE was performed with molecular barcodes, and it yielded the TCR beta libraries. TCRdb processed the 5' RACE reads anew with MiXCR; each CDR3 protein has one entry. The table records a few hundred thousand distinct CDR3 sequences, 6.5% to 10% of them present only once. The CDR3 is made up of 14 amino acids. J is TRBJ2-7 and V is TRBV21-1. TRBV21-1 is a documented pseudogene. The sequenced sample consisted of blood, either unsorted or a sorted T cell fraction (not recorded which). The clonotype comes from a male donor with ankylosing spondylitis. The CDR3 sequence: CASRRTSDSYEQYF. CDR3 in DNA: TGTGCCAGCAGGAGGACTAGCGACTCCTACGAGCAGTACTTC.